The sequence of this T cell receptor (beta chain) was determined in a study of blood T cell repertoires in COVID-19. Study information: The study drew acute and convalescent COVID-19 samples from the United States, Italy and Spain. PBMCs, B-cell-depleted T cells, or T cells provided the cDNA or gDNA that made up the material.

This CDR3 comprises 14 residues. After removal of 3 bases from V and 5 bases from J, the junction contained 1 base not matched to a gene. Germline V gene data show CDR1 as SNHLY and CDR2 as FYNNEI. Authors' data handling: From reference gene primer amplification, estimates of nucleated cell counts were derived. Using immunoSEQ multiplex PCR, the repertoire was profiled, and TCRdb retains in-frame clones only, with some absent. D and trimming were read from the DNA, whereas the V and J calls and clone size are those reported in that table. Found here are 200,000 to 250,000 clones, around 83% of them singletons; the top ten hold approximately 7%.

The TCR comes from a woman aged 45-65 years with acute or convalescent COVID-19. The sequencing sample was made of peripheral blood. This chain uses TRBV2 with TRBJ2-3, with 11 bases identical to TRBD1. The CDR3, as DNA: TGTGCCAGCAGTGAGGACAGGGGGCAAGATACGCAGTATTTT. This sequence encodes CASSEDRGQDTQYF. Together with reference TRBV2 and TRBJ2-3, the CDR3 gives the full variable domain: EPEVTQTPSHQVTQMGQEVILRCVPISNHLYFYWYRQILGQKVEFLVSFYNNEISEKSEIFDDQFSVERPDGSNFTLKIRSTKLEDSAMYFCASSEDRGQDTQYFGPGTRLTVL.